This T cell receptor beta chain is from a study of control samples from healthy donors and cancer patients. The CDR3 is made up of 13 amino acids. Germline assignment: CDR1 SEHNR and CDR2 FQNEAQ (reference sequence). Trimming stripped 5 bases from V and 0 bases from J, with 5 bases between. The protocol was immunoSEQ multiplex PCR, while the TCRdb copy is restricted to in-frame clones and leaves out a portion. This table holds approximately 220,000 clones, just under 95% found once. Notes on this clone: Distinct nucleotide sequences in the sample also encode this CDR3.

The chain recombines TRBV7-9 with TRBJ1-3; D is unclear. The source is a man between 50 and 59 years old in good health. Sequences were obtained from blood. The CDR3: CASSPPSGNTIYF. CDR3 DNA: TGTGCCAGCAGCCCCCCCTCTGGAAACACCATATATTTT. Full variable domain (outside the CDR3, taken from reference TRBV7-9 and TRBJ1-3): DTGVSQNPRHKITKRGQNVTFRCDPISEHNRLYWYRQTLGQGPEFLTYFQNEAQLEKSRLLSDRFSAERPKGSFSTLEIQRTEQGDSAMYLCASSPPSGNTIYFGEGSWLTVV.